The 29 T cell receptor beta chains below come from one sample, sequenced in a study of shared clonotypes between healthy human individuals. Sequencing was performed with immunoSEQ multiplex PCR; in TCRdb, only in-frame clones are kept and a portion is missing. Of 1,500,000 or so clones listed, approximately 96% were seen once; the top ten hold over 1%. The specimen was naive CD4+ T cells sorted from blood. Stated subset: CD45RA+ positively selected. These receptors all stem from a man aged 25-45 years in good health.

Note on this clone: This CDR3 is also generated by other DNA sequences in the sample. This CDR3 reads CASSVDGNTEAFF. In DNA, the CDR3 is TGTGCCAGCAGCGTAGACGGAAACACTGAAGCTTTCTTT. The chain combines TRBV9 with TRBJ1-1; D gene ambiguous. This CDR3 spans 13 amino acids. CDR1 and CDR2 (germline): SGDLS, YYNGEE. Trimming stripped 0 bases from V and 2 bases from J, with 5 bases between.

With regard to this clone: One end of the junction is discordant with germline, which a read error may explain. Other DNA sequences in the sample encode the same CDR3. The chain is built from TRBV18 and TRBJ1-4, with 7 bases aligning to TRBD1. CDR1 is KGHSH, CDR2 LQKENI, per germline. The CDR3 is 16 residues long. CDR3 protein: CASSQELQGNNEKLFF. As DNA, the CDR3 is TGCGCCAGCTCACAAGAATTACAGGGGAACAATGAAAAACTGTTTTTT.

A single count supports this clone. The V and J genes are TRBV28 and TRBJ2-1; 7 bases match TRBD1. Germline values: CDR1 MDHEN, CDR2 SYDVKM. The CDR3 extends over 14 amino acids. V lost 3 bases, J lost 6 bases, and 5 bases stayed unmatched. This chain's CDR3 is CASSFRTGSNEQFF. The CDR3, as DNA: TGTGCCAGCAGTTTTAGGACAGGCTCCAATGAGCAGTTCTTC.

The rearrangement uses TRBV29-1 and TRBJ2-7, with 8 positions matching TRBD1. Trimming removed 7 bases from V and 5 bases from J; junction bases left unmatched: 13. Germline V gives CDR1 SQVTM, CDR2 ANQGSEA. The CDR3 has 14 amino acids. The CDR3 nucleotides read TGCAGCGGAGAGGGGCCGGACAGGGCCCACGAGCAGTACTTC. Translating gives CSGEGPDRAHEQYF.

The chain carries TRBV9 and TRBJ1-4, with a weak D call TRBD1 (6 bases). This CDR3 comprises 14 residues. From germline, CDR1 is SGDLS and CDR2 YYNGEE. The V gene lost 0 bases and the J gene lost 8 bases, with 11 bases spanning the gap. CDR3 in DNA: TGTGCCAGCAGCGTAGAACAGGGTGGAGAAAAACTGTTTTTT. This encodes CASSVEQGGEKLFF.

The chain employs TRBV5-1 and TRBJ2-7; 10 bases agree with TRBD1. The CDR3 loop spans 15 amino acids. CDR1 SGHRS and CDR2 YFSETQ come from the germline V gene. V lost 2 bases and J lost 3; bases outside the gene matches: 5. Here the CDR3 DNA reads TGCGCCAGCAGCTTAAGAGGACAGGGGGGCTACGAGCAGTACTTC. Translated, it gives CASSLRGQGGYEQYF.

Notes on this clone: Other DNA sequences within the sample encode an identical CDR3. V and J are TRBV7-3 and TRBJ2-2; D is ambiguous. Trimming removed 5 bases at V and 5 bases at J, with 6 bases between. The CDR3 is made up of 12 amino acids. From germline, CDR1 is SGHTA and CDR2 FQGTGA. For the CDR3, the DNA is TGTGCCAGCAGCCTATCGACCGGGGAGCTGTTTTTT. Translated: CASSLSTGELFF.

This chain links TRBV19 with TRBJ2-7; possible D gene TRBD2, 7 bases. The CDR3 runs to 15 residues. The V end was cut by 3 bases, the J end by 3 bases, with 15 bases between. Germline CDR1 and CDR2: LNHDA and SQIVND (reference sequence). The CDR3 region is CASSMVRGLLYEQYF. In nucleotides, the CDR3 is TGTGCCAGTAGTATGGTGCGGGGGCTTCTCTACGAGCAGTACTTC.

This clone has only one observation. The chain couples TRBV2 to TRBJ1-2, with D unresolved. CDR1 and CDR2 from the germline V gene are SNHLY and FYNNEI. This CDR3 is 18 amino acids long. V was cut by 0 bases and J by 5 bases, with 22 bases left in between. This CDR3 is CASSEASGERGRRYGYTF. The CDR3 DNA follows: TGTGCCAGCAGTGAAGCCTCCGGGGAGCGAGGCCGCCGTTATGGCTACACCTTC.

Here the CDR3 reads CATGYPKGFYNEQFF. The DNA for the CDR3 is TGTGCCACCGGGTACCCGAAGGGGTTCTACAATGAGCAGTTCTTC. The rearrangement uses TRBV2 and TRBJ2-1, with TRBD1 as a possible D gene (5 bases). This CDR3 has 15 amino acids. Germline CDR1 is SNHLY and CDR2 is FYNNEI. V was cut by 10 bases and J by 3 bases, with 19 bases left in between.

The chain couples TRBV7-8 to TRBJ2-6; a possible D gene is TRBD1 (6 bases). In germline, CDR1 is SGHVS, CDR2 FQNEAQ. The CDR3 length is 20 residues. The ends were cut back, 3 bases at V and 0 bases at J, with 21 bases in the middle. The CDR3 here is CASSLGADRSQISGANVLTF. The CDR3 nucleotides read TGTGCCAGCAGCTTGGGCGCAGACAGGAGCCAGATCTCTGGGGCCAACGTCCTGACTTTC.

The chain recombines TRBV7-2 with TRBJ2-5; TRBD2 matches 11 bases. From germline, CDR1 is SGHTA and CDR2 FQGNSA. The CDR3 sequence is 14 residues long. V shed 10 bases, J shed 0 bases, and the junction held 4 bases outside the gene matches. In DNA form, the CDR3 reads TGTGCCACTCGACTAGCGGGGAACCAAGAGACCCAGTACTTC. Its protein product is CATRLAGNQETQYF.

The chain combines TRBV28 with TRBJ2-7; D gene ambiguous. Trimming shortened V by 9 bases and J by 3 bases, and 9 bases separated the two germline ends. This CDR3 is 11 amino acids long. Germline values: CDR1 MDHEN, CDR2 SYDVKM. CDR3 DNA: TGTGCCAGTTCTAACTTCTACGAGCAGTACTTC. Its protein is CASSNFYEQYF.

This rearrangement joins TRBV21-1 to TRBJ1-1; the table's TRBD1 call for D was not verified on the DNA. TRBV21-1 is a listed pseudogene. The CDR3 covers 15 residues. The DNA for the CDR3 is TGTGCCAGCAGCGAGGGACAGCCTCTGAGATTCGGAGCTTTCTTT. Its translation: CASSEGQPLRFGAFF.

The J gene is TRBJ2-7, the V gene TRBV7-2, with 10 bases aligning to TRBD2. V lost 3 bases, J lost 4 bases, and 6 bases stayed unmatched. The CDR3 totals 15 residues. Germline CDR1 and CDR2: SGHTA and FQGNSA. The CDR3 coding sequence is TGTGCCAGCAGCTTCCTAGCGGGAGTAAGTTACGAGCAGTACTTC. Translating it yields CASSFLAGVSYEQYF.

The count of this clone is one. The V and J genes are TRBV18 and TRBJ2-7; D ambiguous. In germline, CDR1 is KGHSH, CDR2 LQKENI. This CDR3 has 13 amino acids. Trimming took off 3 bases at V and 4 bases at J, with 10 bases between the two ends. The CDR3 protein is CASSPEARYEQYF. CDR3 nucleotides: TGTGCCAGCTCACCCGAGGCCAGATACGAGCAGTACTTC.

To note about this clone: The same CDR3 also results from other DNA sequences found in this sample. CDR3 sequence: CASSPGQGVSYEQYF. In DNA, the CDR3 is TGTGCCAGCTCACCGGGACAGGGGGTCTCCTACGAGCAGTACTTC. The J gene is TRBJ2-7, the V gene TRBV18, with 11 bases matching TRBD1. V dropped 3 bases and J dropped 0; count of bases not matched to a gene: 1. CDR1 and CDR2 (germline): KGHSH, LQKENI. This CDR3 contains 15 residues. Drawing the rest from reference TRBV18 and TRBJ2-7, the complete variable domain is NAGVMQNPRHLVRRRGQEARLRCSPMKGHSHVYWYRQLPEEGLKFMVYLQKENIIDESGMPKERFSAEFPKEGPSILRIQQVVRGDSAAYFCASSPGQGVSYEQYFGPGTRLTVT.

As regards this clone: Other nucleotide sequences in the sample specify the same CDR3. The chain's CDR3 is CASSLTGGETQYF. The CDR3 DNA sequence: TGTGCCAGCAGTCTAACGGGGGGAGAGACCCAGTACTTC. The chain combines TRBV7-2 with TRBJ2-5; 7 bases agree with TRBD2. Per germline, CDR1 SGHTA and CDR2 FQGNSA. The length of the CDR3 is 13 residues. V trimming: 6 bases; J trimming: 4 bases; junction bases outside the gene matches: 5.

The chain has TRBV6-5 and TRBJ1-2; maybe TRBD1 (5 bases). V shed 8 bases and J shed 2 bases, with 18 bases lying between them. Germline V gene sequence: CDR1 MNHEY, CDR2 SVGAGI. The CDR3 is 15 amino acids. The chain's CDR3 is CASLPGVGLNYGYTF. CDR3 nucleotides: TGTGCCAGCCTTCCGGGGGTTGGGCTAAACTATGGCTACACCTTC.

The chain is built from TRBV25-1 and TRBJ2-5, with D perhaps TRBD1 (5 bases). The CDR3 length is 16 residues. V dropped 1 base and J dropped 3 bases, with 15 bases sitting between them. Germline assignment: CDR1 MGHDK and CDR2 SYGVNS. DNA for the CDR3: TGTGCCAGCAGTGAATCTGGGGTTGGGGCCAAAGAGACCCAGTACTTC. This sequence encodes CASSESGVGAKETQYF.

The V and J genes are TRBV4-1 and TRBJ2-5, with D tentatively TRBD2 (6 bases). This CDR3 comprises 18 residues. Germline loops: CDR1 MGHRA, CDR2 YSYEKL. V lost 4 bases and J 2 bases, leaving 23 bases between the germline ends. The CDR3 DNA reads TGCGCCAGCAGCCCTGTTACTTTGGGGGGAGAGGGACAAGAGACCCAGTACTTC. Protein product: CASSPVTLGGEGQETQYF.

On this clone itself: Other DNA sequences of this sample code for an identical CDR3. The chain recombines TRBV9 with TRBJ2-5, with TRBD1 matching 7 bases. With V trimmed by 2 bases and J by 2 bases, 3 bases remained unmatched. Germline V gene sequence: CDR1 SGDLS, CDR2 YYNGEE. The CDR3 runs 14 residues. The CDR3 DNA reads as TGTGCCAGCAGCGTGGGACAGCCTCAAGAGACCCAGTACTTC. Translating it yields CASSVGQPQETQYF.

About this clone: The same CDR3 can be traced to other DNA sequences in this sample. The J gene is TRBJ2-1, the V gene TRBV11-2; 7 nucleotides line up with TRBD2. Germline V gene sequence: CDR1 SGHAT, CDR2 FQNNGV. The CDR3 extends over 15 amino acids. Trimming took 1 base from V and 0 from J; bases not matched to a gene: 0. CDR3 DNA: TGTGCCAGCAGCTTAGGGGGGGGCTCCTACAATGAGCAGTTCTTC. This translates into CASSLGGGSYNEQFF.

V is TRBV11-2 and J is TRBJ2-6, with unresolved D. The germline V and J ends were trimmed by 5 bases and 1 base, with 12 bases remaining between them. Germline V lookup: CDR1 SGHAT, CDR2 FQNNGV. The CDR3 covers 16 residues. The CDR3 DNA reads TGTGCCAGCAGCCCACGAGTCAGATCTGGGGCCAACGTCCTGACTTTC. Residues: CASSPRVRSGANVLTF.

The CDR3, as DNA: TGTGCCAGCAGTTACGGTTCGGGGAGGGCGGCCTACGAGCAGTACTTC. The encoded protein is CASSYGSGRAAYEQYF. The chain links TRBV6-5 to TRBJ2-7; 7 bases are a match to TRBD2. With 2 bases clipped from V and 2 bases from J, the junction kept 9 bases outside the gene matches. Germline V gene lookup returns CDR1 MNHEY and CDR2 SVGAGI. This CDR3 comprises 16 residues.

This clone has more than one count but fewer than ten. The V and J genes are TRBV2 and TRBJ1-2; D gene unclear. Looked up from germline, CDR1 is SNHLY and CDR2 is FYNNEI. This CDR3 has 12 amino acids. The CDR3 loop reads CVGRREEYGYTF. The CDR3 nucleotides are TGTGTCGGGAGGCGGGAAGAATATGGCTACACCTTC.

V and J are TRBV7-6 and TRBJ2-2; 10 nucleotides agree with TRBD2. The CDR3 runs to 16 residues. Germline CDR1 reads SGHVS; CDR2 reads FNYEAQ. Trimming cost V 2 bases and J 4 bases; bases outside gene matches: 4. Here the CDR3 reads CASSLLAGETTGELFF. In nucleotides, the CDR3 is TGTGCCAGCAGCTTACTAGCGGGAGAAACCACCGGGGAGCTGTTTTTT.

The chain recombines TRBV10-3 with TRBJ2-2; no definite D call. CDR3 size: 16 residues. V lost 0 bases and J 5 bases, leaving 13 bases between the germline ends. The germline V gene has CDR1 ENHRY and CDR2 SYGVKD. CDR3 sequence reads: CAISESMGKGTGELFF. Here the CDR3 DNA reads TGTGCCATCAGTGAGTCGATGGGGAAAGGGACCGGGGAGCTGTTTTTT.

Concerning this clone itself: Other DNA sequences in the sample encode the same CDR3. J is TRBJ2-1 and V is TRBV5-1, with D possibly matching TRBD1 (5 bases). Trimming stripped 2 bases from V and 1 base from J, with 10 bases between. Germline CDR1 reads SGHRS; CDR2 reads YFSETQ. CDR3 length: 15 amino acids. This CDR3 is CASSLGDRSYNEQFF. The CDR3 coding sequence is TGCGCCAGCAGCTTAGGGGATCGTTCCTACAATGAGCAGTTCTTC.